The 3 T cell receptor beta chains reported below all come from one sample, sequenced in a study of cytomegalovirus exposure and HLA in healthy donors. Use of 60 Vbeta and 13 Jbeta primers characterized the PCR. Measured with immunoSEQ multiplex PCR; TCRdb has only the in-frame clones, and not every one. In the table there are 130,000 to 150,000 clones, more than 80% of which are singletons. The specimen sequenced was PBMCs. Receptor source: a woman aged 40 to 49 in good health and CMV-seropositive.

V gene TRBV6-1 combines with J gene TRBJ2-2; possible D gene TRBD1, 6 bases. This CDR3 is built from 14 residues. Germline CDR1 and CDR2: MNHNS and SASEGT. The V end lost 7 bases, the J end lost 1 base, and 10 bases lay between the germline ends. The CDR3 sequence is CASKGHQNTGELFF. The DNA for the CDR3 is TGTGCCAGCAAGGGACACCAGAACACCGGGGAGCTGTTTTTT.

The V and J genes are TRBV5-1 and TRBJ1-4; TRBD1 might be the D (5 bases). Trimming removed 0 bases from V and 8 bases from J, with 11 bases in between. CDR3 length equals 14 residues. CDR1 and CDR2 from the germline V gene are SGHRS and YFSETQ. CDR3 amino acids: CASSLGRVDEKLFF. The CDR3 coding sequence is TGCGCCAGCAGCTTGGGCAGGGTGGACGAAAAACTGTTTTTT.

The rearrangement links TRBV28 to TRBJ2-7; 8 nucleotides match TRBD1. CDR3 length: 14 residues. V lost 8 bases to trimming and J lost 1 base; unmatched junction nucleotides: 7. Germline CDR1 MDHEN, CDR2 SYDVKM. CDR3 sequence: CASGWTGSSYEQYF. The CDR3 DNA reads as TGTGCCAGCGGTTGGACAGGGTCATCCTACGAGCAGTACTTC.